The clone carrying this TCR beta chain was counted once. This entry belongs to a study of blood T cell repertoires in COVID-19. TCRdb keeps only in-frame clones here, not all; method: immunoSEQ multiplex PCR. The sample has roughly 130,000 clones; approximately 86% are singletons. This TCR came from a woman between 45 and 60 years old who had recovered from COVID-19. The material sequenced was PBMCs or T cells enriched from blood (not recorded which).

The CDR3 DNA follows: TGTGCCAGCAGCCCCATGAACACTGAAGCTTTCTTT. It yields the protein CASSPMNTEAFF. This chain connects TRBV12-3 or TRBV12-4 to TRBJ1-1; D is unresolved. The CDR3 is made up of 12 amino acids. V shed 6 bases and J shed 0 bases, with 5 bases lying between them.